What follows are 3 T cell receptor beta chains derived from one specimen sequenced in a study of T cells expressing NK-cell markers (TCRdb year 2020). The method behind the library was 5' RACE. Sequencing used an Illumina HiSeq 2000. Following reprocessing of the reads by TCRdb, the data hold one row per CDR3 protein sequence and no DNA is available. In this sample's table one finds roughly 15,000 distinct CDR3 sequences. The top ten hold around 60% of the sample. Sequenced sample: blood T cells: a sorted CD56 or NKG2C T cell subset, CD4+ or CD8+ T cells, or bulk PBMC T cells (not recorded which). These TCRs come from a man aged 18-75 years in good health.

The J gene is TRBJ2-1, the V gene TRBV7-2; checking the TCRdb D call of TRBD2 is not possible without DNA. The CDR3 loop spans 16 amino acids. CDR1 is SGHTA, CDR2 FQGNSA, per germline. CDR3 in amino acids: CASSYWTSVPYNEQFF.

The genes are TRBV5-6 and TRBJ1-6; the TCRdb call, TRBD1, lacks DNA for checking. The CDR3 extends over 15 amino acids. Per germline, CDR1 SGHDT and CDR2 YYEEEE. The CDR3 reads CASSRNRVNNSPLHF. Based on the CDR3 plus reference TRBV5-6 and TRBJ1-6, the full variable domain is DAGVTQSPTHLIKTRGQQVTLRCSPKSGHDTVSWYQQALGQGPQFIFQYYEEEERQRGNFPDRFSGHQFPNYSSELNVNALLLGDSALYLCASSRNRVNNSPLHFGNGTRLTVT.

This chain uses TRBV3-1 with TRBJ2-7; TCRdb outputs TRBD2, but without DNA this stays unchecked. Germline loops: CDR1 LGHDT, CDR2 YNNKEL (reference sequence). This CDR3 region has 15 residues. CDR3 sequence: CASSQGAGGAYEQYF.